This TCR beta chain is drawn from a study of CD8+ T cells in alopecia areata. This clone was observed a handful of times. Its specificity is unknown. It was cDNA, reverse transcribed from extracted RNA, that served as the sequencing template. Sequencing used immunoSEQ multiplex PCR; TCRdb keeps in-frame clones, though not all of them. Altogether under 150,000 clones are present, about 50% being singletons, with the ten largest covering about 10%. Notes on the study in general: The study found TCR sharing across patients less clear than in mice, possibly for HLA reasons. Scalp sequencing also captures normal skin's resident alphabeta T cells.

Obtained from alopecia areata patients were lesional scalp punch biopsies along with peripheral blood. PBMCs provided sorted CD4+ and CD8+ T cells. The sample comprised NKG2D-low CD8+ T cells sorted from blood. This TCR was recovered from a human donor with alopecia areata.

CDR3 in amino acids: CSVVVTGAVHTYEQYF. Here the CDR3 DNA reads TGCAGCGTTGTGGTCACAGGGGCCGTGCATACCTACGAGCAGTACTTC. The rearrangement uses TRBV29-1 and TRBJ2-7; 7 bases map to TRBD1. Trimming cost V 4 bases and J 2 bases; bases outside gene matches: 14. Per the germline V gene, CDR1 is SQVTM and CDR2 is ANQGSEA. This CDR3 region has 16 residues.